This entry is about one T cell receptor beta chain. The sample is drawn from a study of T cell clones after liver transplantation. Measured with immunoSEQ multiplex PCR; TCRdb has only the in-frame clones, and not every one. The data contain around 120,000 clones, approximately 90% of them singletons. V was clipped by 4 bases and J by 7 bases, with 14 bases between them. Germline CDR1 and CDR2: SGDLS and YYNGEE. The CDR3 has 13 amino acids. This clonotype was sampled from a human patient who received a liver transplant. Some of the T cells might come from the graft donor. Specimen: CD4+ T cells from blood, collected 12 months after liver transplant. The chain recombines TRBV9 with TRBJ1-2, with D possibly being TRBD1 (5 bases). CDR3 loop: CASSPRTQGGYTF. The DNA of the CDR3 is TGTGCCAGCAGCCCTCGGACCCAGGGTGGCTACACCTTC.